These 3 T cell receptor beta chains originate from one sample sequenced in a study of T cells after yellow fever vaccination. TCRdb processed the 5' RACE reads anew with MiXCR; each CDR3 protein has one entry. In the table there are about 400,000 distinct CDR3 sequences, about 6.2% of which are singletons. Sequenced material: PBMCs, taken 5 days after the yellow fever booster vaccination. These TCRs come from a man aged 30 to 39 who received the YFV17D yellow fever vaccine.

The gene calls are TRBV4-1 and TRBJ1-6, with D unclear. Germline V CDR1 and CDR2: MGHRA, YSYEKL. V was pared by 0 bases and J by 3 bases, with 9 bases between. The CDR3 length is 16 residues. CDR3 coding DNA: TGCGCCAGCAGCCAAGATCCCCTGAGCTATAATTCACCCCTCCACTTT. Residues: CASSQDPLSYNSPLHF.

In this sample, this clonotype turned up many times. The V gene is TRBV7-2, the J gene TRBJ2-3; maybe TRBD2 (5 bases). CDR3 length: 14 amino acids. Per the germline V gene, CDR1 is SGHTA and CDR2 is FQGNSA. Trimming left V 7 bases short and J 4 bases short, with 15 bases between. CDR3 residues: CASTPTSGSDTQYF. CDR3 in DNA: TGTGCCAGCACCCCGACCTCGGGGTCAGATACGCAGTATTTT.

Note on this clonotype: This clone may be a read error of a much larger clone one base away. The V gene is TRBV5-1, the J gene TRBJ2-3, with D maybe TRBD2 (6 bases). The CDR3 length is 15 residues. CDR1 and CDR2 from the germline V gene are SGHRS and YFSETQ. CDR3 nucleotide sequence: TGCGTCAGCAGCTTGGCTCCGGGGGGCACAGATACGCAGTATTTT. Protein sequence: CVSSLAPGGTDTQYF.